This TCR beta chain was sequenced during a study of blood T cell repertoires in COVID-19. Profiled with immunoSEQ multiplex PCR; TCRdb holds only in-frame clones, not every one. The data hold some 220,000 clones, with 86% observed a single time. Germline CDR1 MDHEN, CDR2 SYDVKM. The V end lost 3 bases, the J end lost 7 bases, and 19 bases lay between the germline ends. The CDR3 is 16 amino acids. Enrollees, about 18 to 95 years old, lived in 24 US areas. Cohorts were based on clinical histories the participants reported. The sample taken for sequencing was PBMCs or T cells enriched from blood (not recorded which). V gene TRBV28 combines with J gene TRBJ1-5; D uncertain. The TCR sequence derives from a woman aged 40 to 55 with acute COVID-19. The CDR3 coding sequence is TGTGCCAGCAGTTTCCTGGGCCAGTCAGAAAGGCAGCCCCAGCATTTT. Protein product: CASSFLGQSERQPQHF.